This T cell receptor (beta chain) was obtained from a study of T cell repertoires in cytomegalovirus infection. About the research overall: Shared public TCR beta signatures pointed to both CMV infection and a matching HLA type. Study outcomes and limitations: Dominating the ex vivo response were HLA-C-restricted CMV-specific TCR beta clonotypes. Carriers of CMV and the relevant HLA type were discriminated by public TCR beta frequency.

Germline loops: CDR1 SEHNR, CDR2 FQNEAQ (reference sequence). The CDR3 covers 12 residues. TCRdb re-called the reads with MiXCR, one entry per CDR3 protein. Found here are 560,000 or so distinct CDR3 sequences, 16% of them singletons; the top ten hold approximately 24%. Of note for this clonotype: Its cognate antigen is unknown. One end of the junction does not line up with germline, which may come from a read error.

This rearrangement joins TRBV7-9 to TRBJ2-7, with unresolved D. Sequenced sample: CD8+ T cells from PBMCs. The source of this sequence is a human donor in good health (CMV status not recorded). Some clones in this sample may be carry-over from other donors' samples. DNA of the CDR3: TGTGTCAGCAGCTTTCAGGCCTACGAGCAGTACTTC. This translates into CVSSFQAYEQYF.